This TCR beta chain was recovered during a study of response to subunit inactivated influenza vaccine. This clonotype was seen a few times. Its antigen is as yet unknown. The CDR3 has 15 amino acids. Germline trimming cut 3 bases from V and 5 bases from J; bases unmatched to any gene: 3. Study-wide results and caveats: The authors put forward the suggestion that each seasonal influenza vaccination may bring in only a limited number of new T cells.

TCRdb redid the calling of the RT-PCR reads with MiXCR, one entry per CDR3 protein. The data contain 560,000 or so distinct CDR3 sequences, under 9% of them singletons. This sequence originates from a man in his fifties or sixties who received an inactivated influenza vaccine. The J gene is TRBJ2-1, the V gene TRBV12-3 or TRBV12-4; 11 bases line up with TRBD2. The sequences come from PBMCs from blood, collected around 25 months after vaccination. The CDR3 bases are TGTGCCAGCAGTTTCAGGGGACTAGCGGACAATGAGCAGTTCTTC. Translated: CASSFRGLADNEQFF.